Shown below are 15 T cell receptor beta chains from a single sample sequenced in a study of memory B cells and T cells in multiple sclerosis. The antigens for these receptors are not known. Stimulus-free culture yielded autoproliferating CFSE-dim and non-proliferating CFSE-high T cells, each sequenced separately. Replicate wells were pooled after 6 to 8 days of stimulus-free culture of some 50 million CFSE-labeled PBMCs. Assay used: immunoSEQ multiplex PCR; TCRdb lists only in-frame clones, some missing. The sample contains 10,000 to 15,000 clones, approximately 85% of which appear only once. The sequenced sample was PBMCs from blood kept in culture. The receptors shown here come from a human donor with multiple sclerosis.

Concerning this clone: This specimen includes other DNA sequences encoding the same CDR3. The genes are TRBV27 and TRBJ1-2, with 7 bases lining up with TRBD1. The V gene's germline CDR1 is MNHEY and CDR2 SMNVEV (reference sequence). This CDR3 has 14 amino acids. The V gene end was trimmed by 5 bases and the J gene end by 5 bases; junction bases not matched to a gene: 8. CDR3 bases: TGTGCCAGCAGTAGAGCCGGGACAGTATATGGCTACACCTTC. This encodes CASSRAGTVYGYTF.

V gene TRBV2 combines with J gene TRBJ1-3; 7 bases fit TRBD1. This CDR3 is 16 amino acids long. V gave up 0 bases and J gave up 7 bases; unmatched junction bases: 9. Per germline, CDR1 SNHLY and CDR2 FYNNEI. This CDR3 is CASSEALRQGVNTIYF. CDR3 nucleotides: TGTGCCAGCAGTGAAGCGCTTCGGCAGGGGGTCAACACCATATATTTT.

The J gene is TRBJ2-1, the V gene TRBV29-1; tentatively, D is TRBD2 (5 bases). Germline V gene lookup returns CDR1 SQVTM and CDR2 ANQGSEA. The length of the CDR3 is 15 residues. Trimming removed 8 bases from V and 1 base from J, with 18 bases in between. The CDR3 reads CSSRVGAPSYNEQFF. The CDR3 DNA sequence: TGCAGCTCCCGGGTGGGAGCGCCTTCCTACAATGAGCAGTTCTTC.

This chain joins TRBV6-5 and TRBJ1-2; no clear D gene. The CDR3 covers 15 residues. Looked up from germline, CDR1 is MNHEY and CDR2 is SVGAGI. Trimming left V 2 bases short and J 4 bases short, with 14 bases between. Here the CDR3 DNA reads TGTGCCAGCAGTTACGCCTCTCACAGACTCTATGGCTACACCTTC. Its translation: CASSYASHRLYGYTF.

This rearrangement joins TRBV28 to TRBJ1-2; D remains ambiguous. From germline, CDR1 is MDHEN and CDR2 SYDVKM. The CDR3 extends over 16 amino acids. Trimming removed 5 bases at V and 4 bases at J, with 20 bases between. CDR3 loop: CASSEDIGLLAYGYTF. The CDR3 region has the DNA TGTGCCAGCAGTGAAGATATCGGCCTCCTGGCCTATGGCTACACCTTC.

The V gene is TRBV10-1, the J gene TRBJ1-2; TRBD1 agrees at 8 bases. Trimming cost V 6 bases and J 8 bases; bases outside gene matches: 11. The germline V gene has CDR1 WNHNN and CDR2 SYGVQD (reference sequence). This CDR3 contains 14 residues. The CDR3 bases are TGCGCCAGCAGCCTATTCAGGGGGCAGGGGGGCTACACCTTC. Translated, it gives CASSLFRGQGGYTF.

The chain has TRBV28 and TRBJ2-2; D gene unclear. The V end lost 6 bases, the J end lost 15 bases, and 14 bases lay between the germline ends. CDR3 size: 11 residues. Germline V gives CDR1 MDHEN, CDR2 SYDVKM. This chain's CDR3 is CASRSTDLVFF. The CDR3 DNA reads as TGTGCCAGCAGAAGTACGGATCTGGTGTTTTTT.

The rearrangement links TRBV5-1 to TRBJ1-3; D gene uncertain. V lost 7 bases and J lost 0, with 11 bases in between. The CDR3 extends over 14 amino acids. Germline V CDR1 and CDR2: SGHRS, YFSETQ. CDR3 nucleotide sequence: TGCGCCAGCTCCCCAACGGGCTCTGGAAACACCATATATTTT. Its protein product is CASSPTGSGNTIYF.

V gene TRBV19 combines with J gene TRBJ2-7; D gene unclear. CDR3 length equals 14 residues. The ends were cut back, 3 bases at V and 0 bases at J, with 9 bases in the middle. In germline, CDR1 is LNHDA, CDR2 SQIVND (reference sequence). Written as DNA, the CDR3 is TGTGCCAGTAGTATGGGCAGCCTCTCCTACGAGCAGTACTTC. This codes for CASSMGSLSYEQYF.

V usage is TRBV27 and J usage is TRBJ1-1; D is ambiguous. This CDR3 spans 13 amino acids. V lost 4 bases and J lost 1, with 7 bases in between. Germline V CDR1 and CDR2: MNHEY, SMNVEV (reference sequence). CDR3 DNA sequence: TGTGCCAGCAGTTGGGGTTCGAACACTGAAGCTTTCTTT. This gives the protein CASSWGSNTEAFF.

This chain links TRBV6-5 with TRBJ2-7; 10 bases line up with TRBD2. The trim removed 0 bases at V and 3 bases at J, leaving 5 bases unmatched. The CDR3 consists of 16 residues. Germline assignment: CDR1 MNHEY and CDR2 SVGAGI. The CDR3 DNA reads TGTGCCAGCAGTTACTCCGGAGCGGGGGGGGGCTACGAGCAGTACTTC. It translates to CASSYSGAGGGYEQYF.

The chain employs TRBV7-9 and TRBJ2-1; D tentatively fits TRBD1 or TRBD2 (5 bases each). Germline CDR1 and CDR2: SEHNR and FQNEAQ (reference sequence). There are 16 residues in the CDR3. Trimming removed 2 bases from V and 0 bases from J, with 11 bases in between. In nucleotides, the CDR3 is TGTGCCAGCAGCTTACTCGGGGCAATCTCCTACAATGAGCAGTTCTTC. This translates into CASSLLGAISYNEQFF.

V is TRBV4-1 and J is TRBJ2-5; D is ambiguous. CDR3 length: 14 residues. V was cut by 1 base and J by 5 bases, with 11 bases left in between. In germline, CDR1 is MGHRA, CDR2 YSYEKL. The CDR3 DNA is TGCGCCAGCAGCCAAGTCGGTAGCTGGGAGACCCAGTACTTC. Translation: CASSQVGSWETQYF.

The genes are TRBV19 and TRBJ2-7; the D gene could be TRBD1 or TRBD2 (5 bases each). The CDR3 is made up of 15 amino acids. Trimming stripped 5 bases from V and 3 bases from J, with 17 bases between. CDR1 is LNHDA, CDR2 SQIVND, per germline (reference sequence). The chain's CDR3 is CASSYSGAGLYEQYF. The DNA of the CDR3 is TGTGCCAGTAGTTATTCCGGGGCAGGGCTCTACGAGCAGTACTTC.

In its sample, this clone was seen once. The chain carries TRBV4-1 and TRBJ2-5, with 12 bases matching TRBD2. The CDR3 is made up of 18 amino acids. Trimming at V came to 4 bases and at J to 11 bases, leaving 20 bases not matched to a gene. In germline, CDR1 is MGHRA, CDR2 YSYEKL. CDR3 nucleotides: TGCGCCAGCAGCCCAGCGCTGACTAGCGGGAGTTCCTCTAGGGAGCAGTACTTC. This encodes CASSPALTSGSSSREQYF.